A single sample is the source of the 16 T cell receptor beta chains below, sequenced in a study of blood T cells in healthy people across ages. A second PCR of 7 to 11 cycles used a sample-barcoded 5' primer and a J-beta primer mix. In TCRdb, the 5' RACE reads were re-called with MiXCR into one record per CDR3 protein. The sample includes about 640,000 distinct CDR3 sequences, roughly 53% of them seen just once. Sequencing was done on a sample of blood. The source is a man aged 60-69 years in good health.

This chain uses TRBV29-1 with TRBJ2-7; D gene unclear. Germline V gene data show CDR1 as SQVTM and CDR2 as ANQGSEA. V was cut by 3 bases and J by 1 base, with 13 bases left in between. This CDR3 is built from 14 residues. CDR3 sequence (DNA): TGCAGCGTTGACTATGTCAGATGGTCCTACGAGCAGTACTTC. As protein: CSVDYVRWSYEQYF.

This chain uses TRBV7-2 with TRBJ1-2; D is uncertain. The germline CDR1 and CDR2 sequences are SGHTA and FQGNSA. This CDR3 spans 19 amino acids. The V end was cut by 1 base, the J end by 0 bases, with 21 bases between. The CDR3 DNA reads TGTGCCAGCAGCTTAGGGACTCTTCCCCCCGCGCGTGCTAACTATGGCTACACCTTC. This gives the protein CASSLGTLPPARANYGYTF. The entire variable domain, with the rest obtained from reference TRBV7-2 and TRBJ1-2, is as follows: GAGVSQSPSNKVTEKGKDVELRCDPISGHTALYWYRQSLGQGLEFLIYFQGNSAPDKSGLPSDRFSAERTGGSVSTLTIQRTQQEDSAVYLCASSLGTLPPARANYGYTFGSGTRLTVV.

The chain has TRBV15 and TRBJ2-7; TRBD1 matches at 7 bases. This CDR3 region has 16 residues. V gave up 1 base and J gave up 1 base; unmatched junction bases: 7. Germline lookup yields CDR1 LNHNV and CDR2 YYDKDF (reference sequence). The CDR3 loop reads CATSRVKGAQSYEQYF. For the CDR3, the DNA is TGTGCCACCAGCAGAGTTAAGGGGGCTCAATCCTACGAGCAGTACTTC.

V and J are TRBV20-1 and TRBJ2-3, with a weak D call TRBD1 (7 bases). CDR3 length: 13 amino acids. Between the trimmed V and J ends, which lost 3 bases and 4 bases, there was a span of 11 bases. Germline CDR1 and CDR2: DFQATT and SNEGSKA (reference sequence). CDR3 in DNA: TGCAGTGCTAGCCAGGGGGGCCCAGATACGCAGTATTTT. Its protein product is CSASQGGPDTQYF.

This clonotype has ten or more counts. The rearrangement uses TRBV7-9 and TRBJ2-3; 8 bases align to TRBD1. The V gene end was trimmed by 5 bases and the J gene end by 5 bases; junction bases not matched to a gene: 12. Germline CDR1 reads SEHNR; CDR2 reads FQNEAQ (reference sequence). The CDR3 totals 16 residues. The CDR3 loop reads CASSTGQGGAGDTQYF. CDR3 in DNA: TGTGCCAGCAGCACCGGACAGGGTGGGGCAGGAGATACGCAGTATTTT.

CDR3 nucleotides: TGTGCCAGCACCAAATCCCCGCAGGGGGAGTTTTCACCCCTCCACTTT. As protein: CASTKSPQGEFSPLHF. This sequence joins TRBV7-8 and TRBJ1-6; TRBD1 aligns across 7 bases. The CDR3 extends over 16 amino acids. Unmatched junction bases numbered 15, after V lost 7 bases and J lost 9 bases. CDR1 is SGHVS and CDR2 is FQNEAQ in the germline V gene.

This clonotype was observed once. The chain combines TRBV20-1 with TRBJ1-2; 11 nucleotides align to TRBD1. The CDR3 totals 12 residues. Germline CDR1 reads DFQATT; CDR2 reads SNEGSKA (reference sequence). Germline trimming cut 7 bases from V and 3 bases from J; bases unmatched to any gene: 1. Written as DNA, the CDR3 is TGCAGTGGGGGACAGGGGGACTATGGCTACACCTTC. It is translated as CSGGQGDYGYTF.

The chain has TRBV4-2 and TRBJ2-5; the match to TRBD2 covers 9 bases. The length of the CDR3 is 18 residues. Germline values: CDR1 LGHNA, CDR2 YNFKEQ. With 3 bases clipped from V and 0 bases from J, the junction kept 11 bases outside the gene matches. The CDR3 DNA sequence: TGTGCCAGCAGCCACGCCACCACTAGCGGGCGGTACCAAGAGACCCAGTACTTC. Protein sequence: CASSHATTSGRYQETQYF.

This clonotype was detected ten times or more. V and J are TRBV9 and TRBJ2-3; 7 bases are a match to TRBD1. The CDR3 contains 16 residues. V trimming: 0 bases; J trimming: 2 bases; junction bases outside the gene matches: 6. Looked up from germline, CDR1 is SGDLS and CDR2 is YYNGEE. This chain's CDR3 is CASSVGGTEITDTQYF. CDR3 sequence (DNA): TGTGCCAGCAGCGTAGGTGGGACAGAGATCACAGATACGCAGTATTTT.

This clonotype was seen a few times. The rearrangement links TRBV20-1 to TRBJ2-7; tentatively, D is TRBD2 (6 bases). Germline CDR1 and CDR2: DFQATT and SNEGSKA (reference sequence). V lost 2 bases, J lost 7 bases, and 9 bases lay in between. CDR3 size: 11 residues. Here the CDR3 reads CSARWLAEQYF. Written as DNA, the CDR3 is TGCAGTGCTAGATGGCTAGCGGAGCAGTACTTC.

The count of this clonotype is one. The chain is built from TRBV5-4 and TRBJ2-1, with a weak D call TRBD2 (6 bases). The CDR3 is 15 residues long. Germline CDR1 and CDR2: SGHNT and YYREEE (reference sequence). Trimming removed 3 bases at V and 8 bases at J, with 18 bases between. CDR3 in amino acids: CASSSPRGLVDEQFF. CDR3 DNA sequence: TGTGCCAGCAGCTCTCCCCGGGGGTTGGTGGATGAGCAGTTCTTC.

The CDR3 region is CASSMATADTQYF. The DNA of the CDR3 is TGTGCCAGCAGTATGGCGACAGCAGATACGCAGTATTTT. The chain joins TRBV12-3 or TRBV12-4 to TRBJ2-3; TRBD1 is a possible D gene (5 bases). The CDR3 is 13 amino acids. V gave up 5 bases and J gave up 4 bases, with 10 bases separating them.

This rearrangement joins TRBV4-2 to TRBJ1-2; D ambiguous. The V and J ends lost 1 base and 1 base respectively, with 13 bases between them. The CDR3 runs 16 residues. The germline V gene has CDR1 LGHNA and CDR2 YNFKEQ. The CDR3 is CASSQVGPGGNYGYTF. In DNA, the CDR3 is TGTGCCAGCAGCCAAGTTGGACCAGGAGGTAACTATGGCTACACCTTC.

This chain connects TRBV4-2 to TRBJ1-4, with TRBD1 matching 7 bases. This CDR3 comprises 15 residues. Germline CDR1 is LGHNA and CDR2 is YNFKEQ. After removal of 0 bases from V and 6 bases from J, the junction contained 4 bases not matched to a gene. In nucleotides, the CDR3 is TGTGCCAGCAGCCAAGATCCAGGACAGGATGAAAAACTGTTTTTT. Translating it yields CASSQDPGQDEKLFF.

The table lists this clonotype with a few counts. J is TRBJ2-3 and V is TRBV5-1; D unresolved. CDR1 is SGHRS and CDR2 is YFSETQ in the germline V gene. V was clipped by 4 bases and J by 3 bases, with 12 bases between them. The CDR3 covers 14 residues. In DNA form, the CDR3 reads TGCGCCAGCAGCGTGGCCCAAGAAACAGATACGCAGTATTTT. Translation gives CASSVAQETDTQYF.

This clonotype appeared a few times. For the CDR3, the DNA is TGTGCCATCAGTGGGGGGAATAATTCACCCCTCCACTTT. Translating gives CAISGGNNSPLHF. The chain uses TRBV10-3 and TRBJ1-6; D may be TRBD1 (5 bases). This CDR3 region has 13 residues. V was shortened by 4 bases and J by 5 bases, with 6 bases between the two germline ends. Germline CDR1 ENHRY, CDR2 SYGVKD.